This passage covers 19 T cell receptor beta chains from one sample sequenced in a study of a mutant IDH1 vaccine in newly diagnosed glioma. Antigens of these TCRs are unknown. Assay used: immunoSEQ multiplex PCR; TCRdb lists only in-frame clones, some missing. The sample shows some 61,000 clones, approximately 81% of them seen only once. This sample's time point: week 35, safety follow-up. Each dose delivered 300 ug of mutant IDH1 20-mer peptide subcutaneously with imiquimod. The input for sequencing was PBMCs, taken from a glioma patient whose treatment included an IDH1 peptide vaccine. The receptors come from a man aged 18 to 30 with glioma.

The rearrangement links TRBV19 to TRBJ2-7, with D hard to call. The germline V gene encodes CDR1 LNHDA and CDR2 SQIVND (reference sequence). V was clipped by 0 bases and J by 2 bases, with 8 bases between them. The CDR3 consists of 14 residues. The CDR3 coding sequence is TGTGCCAGTAGTATAGATCCGTTTACCTACGAGCAGTACTTC. It translates to CASSIDPFTYEQYF.

This clone was detected only once. CDR3 in DNA: TGCGCCAGCAGCTTGGCGGACGATACCCGAGGCTACACCTTC. The encoded protein is CASSLADDTRGYTF. The chain is built from TRBV5-1 and TRBJ1-2; no clear D. The CDR3 consists of 14 residues. Germline loops: CDR1 SGHRS, CDR2 YFSETQ. V shed 0 bases and J shed 8 bases, with 14 bases lying between them.

This chain uses TRBV28 with TRBJ2-5, with D possibly matching TRBD2 (7 bases). This CDR3 contains 16 residues. Trimming removed 6 bases at V and 5 bases at J, with 22 bases between. The germline V gene has CDR1 MDHEN and CDR2 SYDVKM. CDR3 DNA: TGTGCCAGCAGCTCACAGGGAGGGGGATGGCGGGAGACCCAGTACTTC. It specifies CASSSQGGGWRETQYF.

CDR3: CASSSRVGGATNEKLFF. CDR3 DNA: TGTGCCAGCAGCAGCAGGGTCGGGGGTGCAACTAATGAAAAACTGTTTTTT. This chain uses TRBV7-8 with TRBJ1-4, with D tentatively TRBD1 (5 bases). The CDR3 covers 17 residues. V gave up 5 bases and J gave up 0 bases, with 16 bases separating them. The germline gives CDR1 SGHVS, CDR2 FQNEAQ. The full variable domain, its missing parts supplied by reference TRBV7-8 and TRBJ1-4, is GAGVSQSPRYKVAKRGQDVALRCDPISGHVSLFWYQQALGQGPEFLTYFQNEAQLDKSGLPSDRFFAERPEGSVSTLKIQRTQQEDSAVYLCASSSRVGGATNEKLFFGSGTQLSVL.

The rearrangement uses TRBV7-6 and TRBJ1-5, with D tentatively TRBD1 (5 bases). This CDR3 comprises 13 residues. The germline V and J ends were trimmed by 5 bases and 5 bases, with 10 bases remaining between them. Germline V lookup: CDR1 SGHVS, CDR2 FNYEAQ. The CDR3 nucleotides are TGTGCCAGCAGCATGACAGACTATCAGCCCCAGCATTTT. As protein: CASSMTDYQPQHF.

The V gene is TRBV4-3, the J gene TRBJ2-2; 13 positions agree with TRBD2. Unmatched junction bases numbered 5, after V lost 5 bases and J lost 2 bases. The CDR3 runs 17 residues. CDR1 and CDR2 (germline): LGHNA, YSLEER. CDR3 residues: CASSSRLAGGNTGELFF. CDR3 nucleotides: TGCGCCAGCAGCTCTCGACTAGCGGGAGGAAACACCGGGGAGCTGTTTTTT.

V usage is TRBV10-3 and J usage is TRBJ1-5; TRBD1 matches at 7 bases. The CDR3 is made up of 18 amino acids. Trimming removed 2 bases from V and 4 bases from J; junction bases left unmatched: 14. Germline CDR1 reads ENHRY; CDR2 reads SYGVKD. In DNA, the CDR3 is TGTGCCATCAGTGAGGGGAGAACAGCAGGGGGTCGGAATCAGCCCCAGCATTTT. Protein: CAISEGRTAGGRNQPQHF.

The CDR3 loop is CASSLSRDTQYF. In DNA, the CDR3 is TGTGCCAGCAGCCTCAGCCGGGATACGCAGTATTTT. The gene calls are TRBV5-6 and TRBJ2-3, with D hard to call. Between the trimmed V and J ends, which lost 4 bases and 6 bases, there was a span of 9 bases. CDR1 SGHDT and CDR2 YYEEEE come from the germline V gene. This CDR3 contains 12 residues.

This chain joins TRBV7-9 and TRBJ2-2; 7 bases align to TRBD1. Germline CDR1 reads SEHNR; CDR2 reads FQNEAQ (reference sequence). CDR3 length: 15 amino acids. V shed 5 bases and J 5 bases; nucleotides not matched to a gene: 8. The CDR3: CASSARQGGTGELFF. CDR3 DNA: TGTGCCAGCAGCGCTAGACAGGGTGGGACCGGGGAGCTGTTTTTT.

The gene calls are TRBV4-1 and TRBJ1-2, with D maybe TRBD1 (5 bases). V was clipped by 1 base and J by 2 bases, with 23 bases between them. Germline values: CDR1 MGHRA, CDR2 YSYEKL. The CDR3 sequence is 19 residues long. The CDR3 sequence: CASSQVVAVSRRANYGYTF. CDR3 DNA sequence: TGCGCCAGCAGCCAAGTAGTAGCCGTCTCTCGCAGGGCCAACTATGGCTACACCTTC.

The chain links TRBV27 to TRBJ1-4; D remains ambiguous. Germline loops: CDR1 MNHEY, CDR2 SMNVEV (reference sequence). The CDR3 is 16 amino acids. The germline V and J ends were trimmed by 7 bases and 7 bases, with 22 bases remaining between them. CDR3 amino acids: CASMRYSGGKAEKLFF. The CDR3 DNA sequence: TGTGCCAGCATGCGTTACAGTGGAGGTAAAGCTGAAAAACTGTTTTTT.

The rearrangement uses TRBV6-1 and TRBJ1-4; D is possibly TRBD1 (5 bases). The CDR3 has 14 residues. The V and J ends lost 7 bases and 0 bases respectively, with 9 bases between them. The germline CDR1 and CDR2 sequences are MNHNS and SASEGT. CDR3 sequence reads: CASKGLATNEKLFF. The CDR3, as DNA: TGTGCCAGCAAGGGACTTGCAACTAATGAAAAACTGTTTTTT.

The CDR3 here is CASSLVPSQELFF. The CDR3 nucleotides read TGTGCCAGCAGCTTAGTCCCAAGTCAGGAGCTGTTTTTT. The chain is built from TRBV7-2 and TRBJ2-2, with unresolved D. CDR3 length: 13 residues. Germline CDR1 is SGHTA and CDR2 is FQGNSA. V was pared by 1 base and J by 10 bases, with 10 bases between.

The chain recombines TRBV5-4 with TRBJ2-7; 8 bases map to TRBD2. With 0 bases clipped from V and 0 bases from J, the junction kept 8 bases outside the gene matches. Germline-derived CDR1 and CDR2 are SGHNT and YYREEE (reference sequence). The CDR3 sequence is 17 residues long. In DNA form, the CDR3 reads TGTGCCAGCAGCTTGGGTCTGACTAGCGCTTACTCCTACGAGCAGTACTTC. It translates to CASSLGLTSAYSYEQYF.

The chain recombines TRBV5-4 with TRBJ1-4, with D possibly matching TRBD1 (5 bases). CDR1 and CDR2 from the germline V gene are SGHNT and YYREEE (reference sequence). V lost 1 base and J lost 3, with 16 bases in between. The CDR3 loop spans 17 amino acids. The CDR3 bases are TGTGCCAGCAGCTTGAGGACGGGGGGAACGGCTAATGAAAAACTGTTTTTT. As protein: CASSLRTGGTANEKLFF.

The chain joins TRBV5-1 to TRBJ2-2; D might be TRBD2 (5 bases). Trimming removed 1 base from V and 0 bases from J, with 16 bases in between. There are 18 residues in the CDR3. Germline CDR1 SGHRS, CDR2 YFSETQ. CDR3 amino acids: CASSLSLWERTNTGELFF. The DNA of the CDR3 is TGCGCCAGCAGCTTGTCACTATGGGAGCGGACGAACACCGGGGAGCTGTTTTTT. Based on the CDR3 plus reference TRBV5-1 and TRBJ2-2, the full variable domain is KAGVTQTPRYLIKTRGQQVTLSCSPISGHRSVSWYQQTPGQGLQFLFEYFSETQRNKGNFPGRFSGRQFSNSRSEMNVSTLELGDSALYLCASSLSLWERTNTGELFFGEGSRLTVL.

The V gene is TRBV6-1, the J gene TRBJ2-6, with 12 bases aligning to TRBD1. V trimming: 1 base; J trimming: 0 bases; junction bases outside the gene matches: 7. Looked up from germline, CDR1 is MNHNS and CDR2 is SASEGT. The length of the CDR3 is 20 residues. The CDR3, as DNA: TGTGCCAGCAGTGAAGTGGGACAGGGGGCCCATCGCTCTGGGGCCAACGTCCTGACTTTC. Its translation is CASSEVGQGAHRSGANVLTF.

The chain is built from TRBV30 and TRBJ1-1; TRBD1 might be the D (5 bases). Trimming removed 0 bases at V and 8 bases at J, with 13 bases between. The CDR3 totals 13 residues. Germline V gene data show CDR1 as GTSNPN and CDR2 as SVGIG (reference sequence). CDR3 DNA: TGTGCCTGGAGTGTACGCGAGAGACAGGAAGCTTTCTTT. Translated, it gives CAWSVRERQEAFF. Drawing the rest from reference TRBV30 and TRBJ1-1, the complete variable domain is SQTIHQWPATLVQPVGSPLSLECTVEGTSNPNLYWYRQAAGRGLQLLFYSVGIGQISSEVPQNLSASRPQDRQFILSSKKLLLSDSGFYLCAWSVRERQEAFFGQGTRLTVV.

This sequence joins TRBV27 and TRBJ2-6, with D perhaps given as TRBD1 or TRBD2 (5 bases each). Germline CDR1 MNHEY, CDR2 SMNVEV (reference sequence). Trimming pared 1 base from V and 4 bases from J, leaving 14 bases between. CDR3 length: 17 residues. The CDR3 sequence: CASSLYRGVSGANVLTF. The DNA for the CDR3 is TGTGCCAGCAGTTTATACCGGGGCGTGAGCGGGGCCAACGTCCTGACTTTC.